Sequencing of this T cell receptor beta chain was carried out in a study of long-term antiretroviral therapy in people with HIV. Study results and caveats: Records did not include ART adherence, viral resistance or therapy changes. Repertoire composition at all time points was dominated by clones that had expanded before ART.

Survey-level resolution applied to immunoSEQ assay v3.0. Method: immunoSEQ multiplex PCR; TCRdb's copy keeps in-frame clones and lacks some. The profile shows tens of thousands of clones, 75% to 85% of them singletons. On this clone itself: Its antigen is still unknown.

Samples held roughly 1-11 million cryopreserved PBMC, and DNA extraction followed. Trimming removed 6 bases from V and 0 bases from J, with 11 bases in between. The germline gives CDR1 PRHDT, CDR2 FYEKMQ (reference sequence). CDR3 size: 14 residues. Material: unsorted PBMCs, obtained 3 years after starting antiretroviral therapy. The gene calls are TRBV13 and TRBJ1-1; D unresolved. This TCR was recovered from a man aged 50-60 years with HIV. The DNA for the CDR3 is TGTGCCAGCAGTCATCTCCTAATGAACACTGAAGCTTTCTTT. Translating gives CASSHLLMNTEAFF.